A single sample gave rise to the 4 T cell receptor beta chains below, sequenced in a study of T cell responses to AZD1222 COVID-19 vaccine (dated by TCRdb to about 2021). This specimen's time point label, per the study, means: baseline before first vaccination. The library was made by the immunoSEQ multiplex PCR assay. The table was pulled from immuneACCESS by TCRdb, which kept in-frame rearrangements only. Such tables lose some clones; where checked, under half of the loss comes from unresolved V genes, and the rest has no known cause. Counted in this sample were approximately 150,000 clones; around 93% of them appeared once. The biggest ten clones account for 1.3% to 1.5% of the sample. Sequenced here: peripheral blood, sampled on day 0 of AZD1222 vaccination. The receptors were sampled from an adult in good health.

CDR3 DNA: TGTGCCAGCAGCGTAGAAAACGTTGGCACCATATATTTT. It specifies CASSVENVGTIYF. This chain connects TRBV9 to TRBJ1-3; no definite D call. Trimming removed 0 bases at V and 9 bases at J, with 10 bases between. Germline-derived CDR1 and CDR2 are SGDLS and YYNGEE. The CDR3 runs to 13 residues.

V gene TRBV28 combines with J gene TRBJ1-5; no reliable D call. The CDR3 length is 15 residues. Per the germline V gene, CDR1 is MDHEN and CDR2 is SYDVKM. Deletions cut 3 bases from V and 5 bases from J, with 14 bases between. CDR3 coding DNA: TGTGCCAGCAGTTTGTCCCAGGCCCCTTATCAGCCCCAGCATTTT. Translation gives CASSLSQAPYQPQHF.

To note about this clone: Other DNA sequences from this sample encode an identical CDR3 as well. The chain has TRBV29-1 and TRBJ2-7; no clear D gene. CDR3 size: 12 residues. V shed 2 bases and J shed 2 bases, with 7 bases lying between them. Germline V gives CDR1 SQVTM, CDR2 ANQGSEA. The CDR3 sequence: CSVEKGTYEQYF. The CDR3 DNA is TGCAGCGTTGAAAAGGGTACCTACGAGCAGTACTTC.

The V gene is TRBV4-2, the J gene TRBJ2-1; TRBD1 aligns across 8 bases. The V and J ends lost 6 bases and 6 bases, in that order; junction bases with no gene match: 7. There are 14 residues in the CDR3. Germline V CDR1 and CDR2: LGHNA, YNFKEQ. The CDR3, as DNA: TGTGCCAGCAGTCCTCGGACAGGGCTCAATGAGCAGTTCTTC. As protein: CASSPRTGLNEQFF.